Listed here are 20 T cell receptor beta chains from one sample, sequenced in a study of T-cell reconstitution after alpha-beta-depleted transplantation in children. Unique molecular identifiers were used to barcode this TCRbeta library. One entry per CDR3 protein results from TCRdb running MiXCR on the PCR reads. The data show about 200,000 distinct CDR3 sequences, roughly 6.3% seen once. The sequenced sample was PBMCs, obtained before TCRalphabeta/CD19-depleted stem cell transplant. Receptor source: a girl less than two years old with combined immunodeficiency, due to receive a stem cell transplant.

This clonotype was found many times. The chain is built from TRBV6-5 and TRBJ2-3, with D possibly called TRBD1 or TRBD2 (6 bases each). CDR3 length: 18 residues. The germline V gene encodes CDR1 MNHEY and CDR2 SVGAGI. Trimming removed 2 bases at V and 2 bases at J, with 20 bases between. As DNA, the CDR3 is TGTGCCAGCAGTTACCTGGGTTTGGGAGGACAGAACACAGATACGCAGTATTTT. Translation gives CASSYLGLGGQNTDTQYF.

This chain connects TRBV15 to TRBJ2-1; TRBD2 matches at 7 bases. The CDR3 runs to 16 residues. Trimming took 9 bases from V and 4 from J; bases not matched to a gene: 15. The V gene's germline CDR1 is LNHNV and CDR2 YYDKDF (reference sequence). CDR3 sequence: CATTGGWASGYNEQFF. For the CDR3, the DNA is TGTGCCACAACGGGGGGTTGGGCTAGCGGTTACAATGAGCAGTTCTTC.

This clonotype turned up a few times. The chain is built from TRBV20-1 and TRBJ1-6; D gene unclear. The CDR3 contains 14 residues. Germline loops: CDR1 DFQATT, CDR2 SNEGSKA (reference sequence). The germline V and J ends were trimmed by 3 bases and 10 bases, with 16 bases remaining between them. The CDR3 region is CSARSSRVRSPLHF. The CDR3, as DNA: TGCAGTGCTAGGAGTTCAAGGGTTAGGTCACCCCTCCACTTT.

Only a few counts were recorded for this clonotype. The chain is built from TRBV11-2 and TRBJ2-2; 10 bases are a match to TRBD1. The CDR3 contains 17 residues. Germline CDR1 is SGHAT and CDR2 is FQNNGV. V was pared by 2 bases and J by 6 bases, with 9 bases of the junction left unmatched. CDR3: CASSLNRPGQGSGELFF. The CDR3 DNA reads as TGTGCCAGCAGCTTAAATAGGCCGGGACAGGGGTCCGGGGAGCTGTTTTTT.

There are many counts of this clonotype. CDR3: CASSSGQVYEQYF. For the CDR3, the DNA is TGTGCCAGCAGCAGTGGACAGGTCTACGAGCAGTACTTC. The chain uses TRBV7-8 and TRBJ2-7, with 7 bases lining up with TRBD1. J gave up 3 bases and V 5 bases, and 4 bases lay outside the gene matches. The CDR3 consists of 13 residues. Per germline, CDR1 SGHVS and CDR2 FQNEAQ. The variable domain in full, completed from reference TRBV7-8 and TRBJ2-7, reads GAGVSQSPRYKVAKRGQDVALRCDPISGHVSLFWYQQALGQGPEFLTYFQNEAQLDKSGLPSDRFFAERPEGSVSTLKIQRTQQEDSAVYLCASSSGQVYEQYFGPGTRLTVT.

This clonotype was counted many times. The rearrangement uses TRBV12-3 or TRBV12-4 and TRBJ1-4; tentative D call: TRBD1 (6 bases). V was pared by 1 base and J by 8 bases, with 26 bases between. The CDR3 runs 19 residues. As DNA, the CDR3 is TGTGCCAGCAGTTTAGGACTAAGGGGGGTACAGGATGGACGAGAAAAACTGTTTTTT. It translates to CASSLGLRGVQDGREKLFF.

This clonotype was picked up many times. The rearrangement uses TRBV7-9 and TRBJ2-7, with D uncertain. Trimming removed 5 bases at V and 7 bases at J, with 12 bases between. The CDR3 is made up of 12 amino acids. Germline CDR1 and CDR2: SEHNR and FQNEAQ (reference sequence). CDR3 region: CASSIQTHEQYF. As DNA, the CDR3 is TGTGCCAGCAGCATTCAGACACATGAGCAGTACTTC.

This clonotype was seen repeatedly, ten times or more. The rearrangement uses TRBV20-1 and TRBJ2-3; 7 positions match TRBD2. The CDR3 has 14 amino acids. The germline V gene encodes CDR1 DFQATT and CDR2 SNEGSKA (reference sequence). V trimming: 6 bases; J trimming: 3 bases; junction bases outside the gene matches: 9. The CDR3, as DNA: TGCAGTGCCACCTACGGGGGGTTGACAGATACGCAGTATTTT. Its translation: CSATYGGLTDTQYF.

This clonotype was observed a handful of times. CDR3 in amino acids: CASRTGTAFWNTEAFF. In DNA, the CDR3 is TGTGCCAGCAGGACCGGGACAGCTTTCTGGAACACTGAAGCTTTCTTT. J is TRBJ1-1 and V is TRBV6-2 or TRBV6-3, with 7 bases aligning to TRBD1. V shed 6 bases and J 1 base; nucleotides not matched to a gene: 11. The germline V gene encodes CDR1 MNHEY and CDR2 SVGEGT. The CDR3 runs 16 residues.

This clonotype was seen ten or more times. The chain uses TRBV4-3 and TRBJ1-3, with TRBD1 identical over 7 bases. Germline CDR1 is LGHNA and CDR2 is YSLEER. CDR3 length equals 15 residues. V shed 0 bases and J 3 bases; nucleotides not matched to a gene: 2. The CDR3 DNA reads as TGCGCCAGCAGCCAAGAAGGGGGCTTTGGAAACACCATATATTTT. This gives the protein CASSQEGGFGNTIYF.

This clonotype has a count of ten or more. The chain employs TRBV12-3 or TRBV12-4 and TRBJ2-7, with D maybe TRBD1 (5 bases). Trimming pared 1 base from V and 6 bases from J, leaving 10 bases between. This CDR3 contains 13 residues. CDR3 sequence (DNA): TGTGCCAGCAGTTTAGGGGGCCTCTCCGAGCAGTACTTC. Its translation is CASSLGGLSEQYF.

At least ten counts were recorded for this clonotype. The V call is TRBV28, the J call TRBJ2-3, with D possibly matching TRBD2 (5 bases). The CDR3 consists of 13 residues. V gave up 2 bases and J gave up 6 bases, with 9 bases separating them. The germline CDR1 and CDR2 sequences are MDHEN and SYDVKM. In nucleotides, the CDR3 is TGTGCCAGCAGTTTAATAGCGACGGATACGCAGTATTTT. Translating gives CASSLIATDTQYF.

Many counts were recorded for this clonotype. The rearrangement uses TRBV18 and TRBJ2-1, with 11 bases matching TRBD2. The CDR3 totals 14 residues. The J segment lost 10 bases and the V segment lost 3 bases, leaving 5 bases of the junction unmatched. Per germline, CDR1 KGHSH and CDR2 LQKENI. The CDR3 coding sequence is TGTGCCAGCTCACCTAGCGGGGGGGCCACGGAGCAGTTCTTC. Translation: CASSPSGGATEQFF.

The V call is TRBV7-2, the J call TRBJ2-7, with 14 bases lining up with TRBD2. This CDR3 contains 16 residues. Trimming took 5 bases from V and 2 from J; bases not matched to a gene: 5. The germline V gene encodes CDR1 SGHTA and CDR2 FQGNSA. The CDR3 loop is CASSRRTSGGTYEQYF. The CDR3 coding sequence is TGTGCCAGCAGCCGGCGGACTAGCGGGGGGACCTACGAGCAGTACTTC.

Note on this clonotype: This could be a read error, since a much larger clone is one nucleotide away. This rearrangement joins TRBV12-3 or TRBV12-4 to TRBJ2-3; 12 bases fit TRBD2. The CDR3 is 13 residues long. V lost 8 bases, J lost 13 bases, and 10 bases stayed unmatched. The CDR3 region has the DNA TGTGCCAGCGTTTCTAGCGGGGGGGTCTGGGAGTATTTT. Protein sequence: CASVSSGGVWEYF.

This clonotype has at least ten counts. The chain uses TRBV7-9 and TRBJ1-5; tentatively, D is TRBD1 (6 bases). The CDR3 covers 20 residues. CDR1 and CDR2 (germline): SEHNR, FQNEAQ (reference sequence). The V end was cut by 5 bases, the J end by 5 bases, with 31 bases between. The CDR3 DNA is TGTGCCAGCAGCCATGCAGGGGAAGGGAGCCTGGTGGCTGTGTATCAGCCCCAGCATTTT. Protein: CASSHAGEGSLVAVYQPQHF. The variable domain in full, completed from reference TRBV7-9 and TRBJ1-5, reads DTGVSQNPRHKITKRGQNVTFRCDPISEHNRLYWYRQTLGQGPEFLTYFQNEAQLEKSRLLSDRFSAERPKGSFSTLEIQRTEQGDSAMYLCASSHAGEGSLVAVYQPQHFGDGTRLSIL.

In its sample, this clonotype was seen many times. V is TRBV9 and J is TRBJ2-5; no clear D gene. The CDR3 extends over 12 amino acids. The germline V gene has CDR1 SGDLS and CDR2 YYNGEE. The V gene lost 4 bases and the J gene lost 5 bases, with 9 bases spanning the gap. CDR3 residues: CASSHLGETQYF. The CDR3, as DNA: TGTGCCAGCAGCCACCTCGGGGAGACCCAGTACTTC.

The sample holds many counts of this clonotype. V gene TRBV29-1 combines with J gene TRBJ2-3; 9 bases map to TRBD2. The V and J ends lost 6 bases and 6 bases, in that order; junction bases with no gene match: 7. Germline loops: CDR1 SQVTM, CDR2 ANQGSEA. The CDR3 extends over 13 amino acids. The CDR3 sequence is CSVVSGSIDTQYF. The CDR3 DNA follows: TGCAGCGTCGTTAGCGGGAGCATTGATACGCAGTATTTT.

This clonotype was seen ten or more times. The V call is TRBV20-1, the J call TRBJ2-7, with D tentatively TRBD2 (5 bases). V lost 3 bases to trimming and J lost 5 bases, with 20 bases between them. CDR3 length: 15 amino acids. The V gene's germline CDR1 is DFQATT and CDR2 SNEGSKA (reference sequence). CDR3 loop: CSARAGRGSNDEQYF. CDR3 nucleotides: TGCAGTGCTAGGGCGGGCCGAGGGTCCAATGACGAGCAGTACTTC.

The table lists this clonotype with many counts. This chain connects TRBV5-1 to TRBJ1-3; D is unclear. The germline gives CDR1 SGHRS, CDR2 YFSETQ. Trimming removed 4 bases from V and 3 bases from J, with 14 bases in between. The CDR3 totals 15 residues. The CDR3 DNA follows: TGCGCCAGCAGCCGAATGGTCGGGGATGGAAACACCATATATTTT. Protein: CASSRMVGDGNTIYF.